The 18 T cell receptor beta chains below were found in one sample sequenced in a study of blood T cell repertoires in COVID-19. Sequencing used immunoSEQ multiplex PCR; TCRdb keeps in-frame clones, though not all of them. The table shows 300,000 to 450,000 clones, with more than 75% occurring only once. The sequencing sample was made of PBMCs or T cells enriched from blood (not recorded which). The receptors derive from a woman aged 30 to 39 who had recovered from COVID-19.

The CDR3 DNA reads as TGTGCCAGCAGTTTGGGCCGGGACAGGGGGAACTATGGCTACACCTTC. This sequence encodes CASSLGRDRGNYGYTF. The V and J genes are TRBV27 and TRBJ1-2; 11 nucleotides match TRBD1. Trimming at V came to 3 bases and at J to 2 bases, leaving 5 bases not matched to a gene. CDR3 length: 16 residues. CDR1 and CDR2 (germline): MNHEY, SMNVEV (reference sequence).

CDR3 loop: CASSRRFQVNMNTEAFF. CDR3 bases: TGCGCCAGCAGTCGTCGTTTCCAGGTTAATATGAACACTGAAGCTTTCTTT. This rearrangement joins TRBV5-1 to TRBJ1-1; no firm D call. In germline, CDR1 is SGHRS, CDR2 YFSETQ. The CDR3 consists of 17 residues. Trimming pared 5 bases from V and 0 bases from J, leaving 20 bases between.

The chain is built from TRBV23-1 and TRBJ1-1; tentatively, D is TRBD1 (5 bases). TRBV23-1 is labeled an ORF, and its function is uncertain. Between the trimmed V and J ends, which lost 3 bases and 0 bases, there was a span of 8 bases. This CDR3 spans 14 amino acids. The CDR3 DNA reads as TGCGCCAGCAGTCAGTCAGGGTTGAACACTGAAGCTTTCTTT. Its protein is CASSQSGLNTEAFF.

The chain carries TRBV19 and TRBJ2-1; TRBD2 matches 7 bases. The CDR3 covers 15 residues. Germline V gene data show CDR1 as LNHDA and CDR2 as SQIVND (reference sequence). The V and J ends lost 3 bases and 3 bases, in that order; junction bases with no gene match: 5. The CDR3: CASSIPGLVYNEQFF. Written as DNA, the CDR3 is TGTGCCAGTAGTATCCCAGGACTAGTCTACAATGAGCAGTTCTTC.

CDR3 bases: TGTGCCAGCAAGGGGGACAGTCAAGAGACCCAGTACTTC. This encodes CASKGDSQETQYF. The V call is TRBV28, the J call TRBJ2-5, with 7 bases fitting TRBD1. Per germline, CDR1 MDHEN and CDR2 SYDVKM. The CDR3 consists of 13 residues. J gave up 2 bases and V 7 bases, and 4 bases lay outside the gene matches.

The rearrangement joins TRBV28 to TRBJ2-4; 8 bases align to TRBD2. This CDR3 has 12 amino acids. Per the germline V gene, CDR1 is MDHEN and CDR2 is SYDVKM. V was pared by 6 bases and J by 8 bases, with 3 bases of the junction left unmatched. CDR3 coding DNA: TGTGCCAGCAGCACTAGCGGTCACATTCAGTACTTC. This codes for CASSTSGHIQYF.

The chain employs TRBV6-2 or TRBV6-3 and TRBJ2-5, with 12 bases identical to TRBD2. The trim removed 6 bases at V and 1 base at J, leaving 12 bases unmatched. Germline V gene data show CDR1 as MNHEY and CDR2 as SVGEGT. The CDR3 contains 18 residues. CDR3 sequence: CASSQGDLAGGFQETQYF. In nucleotides, the CDR3 is TGTGCCAGCAGCCAAGGGGACCTAGCGGGGGGGTTCCAAGAGACCCAGTACTTC.

The chain joins TRBV18 to TRBJ1-5; D remains ambiguous. Germline CDR1 reads KGHSH; CDR2 reads LQKENI. This CDR3 contains 14 residues. Trimming took 0 bases from V and 2 from J, leaving 5 bases between them. The CDR3 nucleotides are TGTGCCAGCTCACCACCACAAGGCAATCAGCCCCAGCATTTT. This sequence encodes CASSPPQGNQPQHF.

This chain links TRBV29-1 with TRBJ1-1; 11 nucleotides line up with TRBD1. The CDR3 is 14 amino acids. V dropped 7 bases and J dropped 4; count of bases not matched to a gene: 8. Germline CDR1 reads SQVTM; CDR2 reads ANQGSEA. The CDR3 DNA sequence: TGCAGCGCGAAGACCGGGACAGGGGGCACTGAAGCTTTCTTT. It codes for CSAKTGTGGTEAFF. The full variable domain, with the rest looked up from reference TRBV29-1 and TRBJ1-1, is SAVISQKPSRDICQRGTSLTIQCQVDSQVTMMFWYRQQPGQSLTLIATANQGSEATYESGFVIDKFPISRPNLTFSTLTVSNMSPEDSSIYLCSAKTGTGGTEAFFGQGTRLTVV.

This sequence joins TRBV27 and TRBJ1-2, with D possibly matching TRBD1 (6 bases). The CDR3 contains 13 residues. Germline values: CDR1 MNHEY, CDR2 SMNVEV (reference sequence). Trimming took off 5 bases at V and 4 bases at J, with 11 bases between the two ends. The CDR3 nucleotides are TGTGCCAGCAGTACCTTGACAGGCTATGGCTACACCTTC. Translation gives CASSTLTGYGYTF.

This rearrangement joins TRBV2 to TRBJ1-4, with D maybe TRBD1 (5 bases). This CDR3 is 16 amino acids long. V lost 6 bases and J lost 7, with 21 bases in between. Germline V gives CDR1 SNHLY, CDR2 FYNNEI. Here the CDR3 reads CASRVLPGRGGEKLFF. The CDR3 nucleotides are TGTGCCAGCAGAGTACTTCCAGGGAGGGGTGGTGAAAAACTGTTTTTT.

The table lists this clone with a count of one. V and J are TRBV19 and TRBJ1-2; D not certain. The CDR3 consists of 15 residues. Per germline, CDR1 LNHDA and CDR2 SQIVND (reference sequence). V was clipped by 3 bases and J by 5 bases, with 16 bases between them. The CDR3 DNA follows: TGTGCCAGTAGTATTCACGGCGACGAGGTTTATGGCTACACCTTC. It is translated as CASSIHGDEVYGYTF.

This clone was seen only a few times. This sample includes further DNA sequences coding for the same CDR3. The chain employs TRBV14 and TRBJ1-1; unclear D gene. This CDR3 comprises 13 residues. Germline CDR1 and CDR2: SGHDN and FVKESK. Trimming took off 5 bases at V and 2 bases at J, with 9 bases between the two ends. CDR3 sequence reads: CASSLTSNTEAFF. The CDR3 region has the DNA TGTGCCAGCAGCTTGACAAGTAACACTGAAGCTTTCTTT.

As DNA, the CDR3 is TGTGCCAGCAGCAGGGGGGTGAACACTGAAGCTTTCTTT. Protein sequence: CASSRGVNTEAFF. V usage is TRBV6-4 and J usage is TRBJ1-1; 7 bases line up with TRBD1. From germline, CDR1 is MRHNA and CDR2 SNTAGT. J was trimmed by 0 bases and V by 6 bases; bases with no gene match: 1. The CDR3 is 13 amino acids.

This chain's CDR3 is CASSSLTGGSAYEQYF. The CDR3 bases are TGTGCCAGCAGTTCTCTGACAGGTGGTTCTGCCTACGAGCAGTACTTC. This sequence joins TRBV6-5 and TRBJ2-7, with D perhaps TRBD1 (6 bases). Trimming left V 4 bases short and J 2 bases short, with 18 bases between. Germline-derived CDR1 and CDR2 are MNHEY and SVGAGI. The CDR3 consists of 16 residues.

The J gene is TRBJ2-1, the V gene TRBV7-8; D might be TRBD2 (6 bases). The CDR3 is 18 residues long. Per germline, CDR1 SGHVS and CDR2 FQNEAQ. V lost 2 bases to trimming and J lost 0 bases, with 17 bases between them. The CDR3 DNA reads TGTGCCAGCAGCTTACTTGTTGCAGGCGGGGCCTCCTACAATGAGCAGTTCTTC. Translated: CASSLLVAGGASYNEQFF.

This chain uses TRBV5-6 with TRBJ1-1, with D possibly being TRBD1 (5 bases). V shed 4 bases and J shed 5 bases, with 15 bases lying between them. This CDR3 is built from 14 residues. The germline gives CDR1 SGHDT, CDR2 YYEEEE. The CDR3 DNA sequence: TGTGCCAGCAGCGCTCAGGGTTTGAGGACTGAAGCTTTCTTT. Amino acids: CASSAQGLRTEAFF.

This sequence joins TRBV7-9 and TRBJ2-7, with D possibly TRBD2 on 7 matching bases. CDR3 length: 15 residues. The germline CDR1 and CDR2 sequences are SEHNR and FQNEAQ (reference sequence). Trimming took 5 bases from V and 5 from J, leaving 19 bases between them. The CDR3 is CASSPSLEGGNEQYF. The CDR3 coding sequence is TGTGCCAGCAGCCCCTCCCTTGAGGGGGGGAACGAGCAGTACTTC. The whole variable domain, remainder taken from reference TRBV7-9 and TRBJ2-7, is DTGVSQNPRHKITKRGQNVTFRCDPISEHNRLYWYRQTLGQGPEFLTYFQNEAQLEKSRLLSDRFSAERPKGSFSTLEIQRTEQGDSAMYLCASSPSLEGGNEQYFGPGTRLTVT.